This T cell receptor beta chain was obtained from a study of post-analysis software for immune sequencing data. Study information: Disease trajectories encompassed relapsing-remitting, secondary progressive and progressive-relapsing multiple sclerosis. General study points: Controls had lower frequencies than patients of about 5 TRBV segments, which included TRBV5-6, TRBV5-1 and TRBV20-1. Relative to controls, patients with multiple sclerosis showed significantly lower normalized Chao1 diversity.

Trimming shortened V by 5 bases and J by 0 bases, and 8 bases separated the two germline ends. This CDR3 region has 15 residues. The germline gives CDR1 SGHTA, CDR2 FQGNSA. Unique molecular identifiers tagged the TCR beta cDNA libraries. TCRdb called the PCR reads again in MiXCR, with one record for every CDR3 protein. The sample yields approximately 730,000 distinct CDR3 sequences, around 45% seen once. A word on this clonotype: What it binds is not known.

The receptor's source is a girl between 5 and 17 years old with multiple sclerosis. The J gene is TRBJ2-6, the V gene TRBV7-2; D remains unclear. The sample was blood. CDR3 protein: CASSALHSGANVLTF. For the CDR3, the DNA is TGTGCCAGCAGCGCATTACACTCTGGGGCCAACGTCCTGACTTTC.